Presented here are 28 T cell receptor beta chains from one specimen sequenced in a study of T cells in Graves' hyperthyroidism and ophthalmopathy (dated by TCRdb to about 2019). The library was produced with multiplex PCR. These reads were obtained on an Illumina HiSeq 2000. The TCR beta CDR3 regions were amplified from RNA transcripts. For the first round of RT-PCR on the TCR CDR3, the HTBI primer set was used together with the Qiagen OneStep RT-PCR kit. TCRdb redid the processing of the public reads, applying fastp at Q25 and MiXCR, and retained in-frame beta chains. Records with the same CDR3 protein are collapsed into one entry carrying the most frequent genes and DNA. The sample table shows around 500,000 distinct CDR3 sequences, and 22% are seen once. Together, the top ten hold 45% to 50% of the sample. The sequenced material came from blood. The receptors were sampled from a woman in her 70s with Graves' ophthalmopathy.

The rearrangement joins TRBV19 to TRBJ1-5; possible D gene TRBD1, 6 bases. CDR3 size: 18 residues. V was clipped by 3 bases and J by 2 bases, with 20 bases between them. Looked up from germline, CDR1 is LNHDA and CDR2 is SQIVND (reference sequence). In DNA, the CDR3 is TGTGCCAGTAGTATGGGACCAGGGGCCCTTTCTGGCAATCAGCCCCAGCATTTT. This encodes CASSMGPGALSGNQPQHF.

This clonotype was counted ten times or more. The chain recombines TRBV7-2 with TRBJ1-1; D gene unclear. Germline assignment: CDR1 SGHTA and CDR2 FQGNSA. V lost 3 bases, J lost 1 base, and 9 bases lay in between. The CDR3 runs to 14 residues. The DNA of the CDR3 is TGTGCCAGCAGCTTTGTATCCTCGAACACTGAAGCTTTCTTT. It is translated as CASSFVSSNTEAFF.

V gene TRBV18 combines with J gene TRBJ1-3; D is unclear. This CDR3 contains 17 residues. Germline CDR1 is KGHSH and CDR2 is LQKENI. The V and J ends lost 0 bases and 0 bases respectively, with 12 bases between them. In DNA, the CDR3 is TGTGCCAGCTCACCACCGTTTACGGTTGACTCTGGAAACACCATATATTTT. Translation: CASSPPFTVDSGNTIYF.

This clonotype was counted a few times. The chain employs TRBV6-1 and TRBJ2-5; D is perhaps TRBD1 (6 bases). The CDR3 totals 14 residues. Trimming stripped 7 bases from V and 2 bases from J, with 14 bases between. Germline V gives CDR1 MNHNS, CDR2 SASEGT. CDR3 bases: TGTGCCAGCATGCTTGGGACATCACAAGAGACCCAGTACTTC. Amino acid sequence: CASMLGTSQETQYF.

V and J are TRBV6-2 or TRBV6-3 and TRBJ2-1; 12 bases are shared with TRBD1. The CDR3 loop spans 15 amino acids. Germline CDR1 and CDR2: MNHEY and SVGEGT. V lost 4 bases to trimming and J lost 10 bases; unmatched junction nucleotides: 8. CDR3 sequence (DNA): TGTGCCAGCAGTTGGTCGGGGACAGGGGGCTCCGAGCAGTTCTTC. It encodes CASSWSGTGGSEQFF.

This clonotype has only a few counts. The CDR3 loop is CASSFGQGLSNQPQHF. CDR3 bases: TGTGCCAGCAGTTTCGGACAGGGACTTAGCAATCAGCCCCAGCATTTT. The chain employs TRBV6-2 or TRBV6-3 and TRBJ1-5; 8 bases line up with TRBD1. Germline CDR1 and CDR2: MNHEY and SVGEGT. Trimming cost V 4 bases and J 0 bases; bases outside gene matches: 5. The CDR3 extends over 16 amino acids.

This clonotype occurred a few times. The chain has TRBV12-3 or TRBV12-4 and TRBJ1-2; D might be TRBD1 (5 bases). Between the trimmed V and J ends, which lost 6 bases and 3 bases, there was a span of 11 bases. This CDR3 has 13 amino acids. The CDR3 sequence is CASSQAGHYGYTF. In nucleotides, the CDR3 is TGTGCCAGCAGCCAGGCGGGACACTATGGCTACACCTTC.

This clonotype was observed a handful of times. The CDR3 loop reads CATSLAPTGAGGYTF. CDR3 DNA sequence: TGTGCCACCAGCCTAGCCCCGACAGGGGCGGGCGGCTACACCTTC. This chain joins TRBV15 and TRBJ1-2, with 8 bases lining up with TRBD1. In germline, CDR1 is LNHNV, CDR2 YYDKDF (reference sequence). V trimming: 5 bases; J trimming: 8 bases; junction bases outside the gene matches: 13. The CDR3 is made up of 15 amino acids.

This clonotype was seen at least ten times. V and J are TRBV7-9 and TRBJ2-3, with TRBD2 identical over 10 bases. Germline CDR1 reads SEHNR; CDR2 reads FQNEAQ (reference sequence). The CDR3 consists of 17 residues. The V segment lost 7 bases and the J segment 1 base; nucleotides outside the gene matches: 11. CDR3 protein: CASTPAGTSARTDTQYF. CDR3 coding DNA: TGTGCCAGCACCCCAGCAGGGACTAGCGCCCGCACAGATACGCAGTATTTT.

CDR3 region: CASSQDKGYGYTF. The CDR3 DNA is TGTGCCAGCAGCCAAGACAAGGGCTATGGCTACACCTTC. V gene TRBV3-1 combines with J gene TRBJ1-2, with D hard to call. Per the germline V gene, CDR1 is LGHDT and CDR2 is YNNKEL (reference sequence). The CDR3 is 13 amino acids. Trimming pared 0 bases from V and 4 bases from J, leaving 6 bases between.

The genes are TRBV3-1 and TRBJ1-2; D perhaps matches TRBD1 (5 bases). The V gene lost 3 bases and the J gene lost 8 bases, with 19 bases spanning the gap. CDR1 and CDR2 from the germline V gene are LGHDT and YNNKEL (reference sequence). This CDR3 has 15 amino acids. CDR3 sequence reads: CASSQLTGTASGYTF. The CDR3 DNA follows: TGTGCCAGCAGCCAGCTGACGGGGACGGCAAGCGGCTACACCTTC.

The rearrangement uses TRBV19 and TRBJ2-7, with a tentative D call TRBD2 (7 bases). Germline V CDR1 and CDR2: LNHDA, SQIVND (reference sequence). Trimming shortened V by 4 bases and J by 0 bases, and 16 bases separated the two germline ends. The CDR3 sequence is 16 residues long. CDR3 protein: CASSTRTGGSSYEQYF. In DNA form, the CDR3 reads TGTGCCAGTAGTACTAGAACGGGGGGCTCCTCCTACGAGCAGTACTTC.

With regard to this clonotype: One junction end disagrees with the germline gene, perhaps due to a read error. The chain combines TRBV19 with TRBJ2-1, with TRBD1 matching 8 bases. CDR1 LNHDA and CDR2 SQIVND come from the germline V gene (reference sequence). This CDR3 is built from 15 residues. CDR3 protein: CASSARTGRGNERFF. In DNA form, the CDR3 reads TGTGCCAGTAGTGCAAGGACAGGGCGTGGGAATGAGCGGTTCTTC.

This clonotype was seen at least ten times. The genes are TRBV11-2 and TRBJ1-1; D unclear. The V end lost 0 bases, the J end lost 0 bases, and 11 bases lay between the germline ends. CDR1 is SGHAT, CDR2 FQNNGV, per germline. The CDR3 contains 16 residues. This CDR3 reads CASSLDTAVVNTEAFF. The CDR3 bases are TGTGCCAGCAGCTTAGATACCGCGGTCGTGAACACTGAAGCTTTCTTT.

The CDR3 coding sequence is TGCAGTGCTACACCGGGACAGAAGGGCAATGAGCAGTTCTTC. Translating gives CSATPGQKGNEQFF. The chain carries TRBV20-1 and TRBJ2-1; 7 nucleotides align to TRBD1. Germline lookup yields CDR1 DFQATT and CDR2 SNEGSKA (reference sequence). Trimming cost V 4 bases and J 6 bases; bases outside gene matches: 9. CDR3 size: 14 residues.

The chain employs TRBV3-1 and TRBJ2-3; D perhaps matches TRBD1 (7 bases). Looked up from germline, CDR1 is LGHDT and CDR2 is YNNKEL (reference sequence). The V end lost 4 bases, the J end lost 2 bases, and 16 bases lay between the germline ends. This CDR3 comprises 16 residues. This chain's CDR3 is CASSPHRGGLTDTQYF. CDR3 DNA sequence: TGTGCCAGCAGCCCCCACAGGGGAGGACTCACAGATACGCAGTATTTT.

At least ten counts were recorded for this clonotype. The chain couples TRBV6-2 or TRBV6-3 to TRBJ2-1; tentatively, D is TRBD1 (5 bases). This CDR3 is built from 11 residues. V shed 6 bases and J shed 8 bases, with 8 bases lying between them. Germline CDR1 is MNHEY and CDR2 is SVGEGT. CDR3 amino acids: CASSRVHEQFF. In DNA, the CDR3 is TGTGCCAGCAGCAGGGTCCATGAGCAGTTCTTC.

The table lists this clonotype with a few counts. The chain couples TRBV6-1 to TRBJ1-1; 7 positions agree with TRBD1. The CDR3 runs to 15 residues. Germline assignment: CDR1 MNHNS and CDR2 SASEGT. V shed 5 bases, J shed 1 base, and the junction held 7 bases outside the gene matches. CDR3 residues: CASSYDRVTNTEAFF. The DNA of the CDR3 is TGTGCCAGCAGTTATGACAGGGTGACGAACACTGAAGCTTTCTTT.

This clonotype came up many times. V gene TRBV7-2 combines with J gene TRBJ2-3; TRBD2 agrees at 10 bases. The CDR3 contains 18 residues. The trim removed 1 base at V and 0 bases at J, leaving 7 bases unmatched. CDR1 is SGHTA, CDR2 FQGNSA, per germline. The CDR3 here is CASSLVWLAGASTDTQYF. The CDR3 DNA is TGTGCCAGCAGCTTAGTCTGGCTAGCGGGAGCTAGCACAGATACGCAGTATTTT.

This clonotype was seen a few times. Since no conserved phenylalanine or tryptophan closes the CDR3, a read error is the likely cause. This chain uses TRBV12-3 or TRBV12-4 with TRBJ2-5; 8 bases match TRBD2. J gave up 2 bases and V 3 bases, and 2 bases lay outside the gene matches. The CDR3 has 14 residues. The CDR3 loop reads CASSFGTRQETQYL. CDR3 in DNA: TGTGCCAGCAGTTTCGGGACTAGACAAGAGACCCAGTACCTC.

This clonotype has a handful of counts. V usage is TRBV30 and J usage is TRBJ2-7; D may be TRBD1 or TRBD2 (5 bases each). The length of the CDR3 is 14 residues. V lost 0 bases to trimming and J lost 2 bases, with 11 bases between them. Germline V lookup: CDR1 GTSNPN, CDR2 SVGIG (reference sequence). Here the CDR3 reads CAWSVRGRTYEQYF. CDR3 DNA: TGTGCCTGGAGTGTACGGGGACGTACCTACGAGCAGTACTTC. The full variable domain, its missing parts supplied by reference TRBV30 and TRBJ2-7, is SQTIHQWPATLVQPVGSPLSLECTVEGTSNPNLYWYRQAAGRGLQLLFYSVGIGQISSEVPQNLSASRPQDRQFILSSKKLLLSDSGFYLCAWSVRGRTYEQYFGPGTRLTVT.

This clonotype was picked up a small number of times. In DNA, the CDR3 is TGCAGTGCCCCCCCCGCCCCCTCTAGCGGGAGCGCTGGCATTGAGCAGTTCTTC. Protein: CSAPPAPSSGSAGIEQFF. The rearrangement uses TRBV20-1 and TRBJ2-1, with 10 positions matching TRBD2. The V gene end was trimmed by 6 bases and the J gene end by 9 bases; junction bases not matched to a gene: 23. This CDR3 is 18 amino acids long. Germline lookup yields CDR1 DFQATT and CDR2 SNEGSKA (reference sequence).

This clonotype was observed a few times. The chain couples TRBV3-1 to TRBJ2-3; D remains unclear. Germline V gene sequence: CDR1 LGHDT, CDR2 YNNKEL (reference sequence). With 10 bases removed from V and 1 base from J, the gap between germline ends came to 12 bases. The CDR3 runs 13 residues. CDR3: CATSRYRTDTQYF. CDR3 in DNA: TGTGCCACCTCTAGGTACCGCACAGATACGCAGTATTTT.

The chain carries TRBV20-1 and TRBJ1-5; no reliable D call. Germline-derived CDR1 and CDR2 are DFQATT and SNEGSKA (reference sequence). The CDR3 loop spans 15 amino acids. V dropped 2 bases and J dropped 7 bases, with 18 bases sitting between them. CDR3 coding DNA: TGCAGTGCTAGATCTTCGACTGGTCTCAGGCAGCCCCAGCATTTT. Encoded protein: CSARSSTGLRQPQHF.

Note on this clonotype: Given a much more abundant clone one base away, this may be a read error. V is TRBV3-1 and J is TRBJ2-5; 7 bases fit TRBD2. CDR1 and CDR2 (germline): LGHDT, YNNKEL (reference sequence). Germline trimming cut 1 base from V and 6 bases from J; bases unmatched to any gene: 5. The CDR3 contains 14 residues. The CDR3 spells CASSQAGGAQTQYF. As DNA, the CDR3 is TGTGCCAGCAGCCAAGCGGGAGGTGCGCAGACCCAGTACTTC.

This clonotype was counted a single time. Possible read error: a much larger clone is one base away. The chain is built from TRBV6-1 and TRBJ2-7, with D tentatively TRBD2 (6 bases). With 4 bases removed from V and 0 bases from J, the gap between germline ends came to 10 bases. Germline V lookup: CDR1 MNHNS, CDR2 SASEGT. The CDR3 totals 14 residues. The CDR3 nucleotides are TGTGCCAGCAGTGTGCCGGGACTCTCCTACGAGCAGTACTTC. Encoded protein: CASSVPGLSYEQYF.

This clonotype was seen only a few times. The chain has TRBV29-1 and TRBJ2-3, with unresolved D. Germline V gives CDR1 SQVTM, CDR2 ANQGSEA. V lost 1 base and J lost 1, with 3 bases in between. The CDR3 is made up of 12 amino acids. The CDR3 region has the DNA TGCAGCGTTGAAGTTGGCACAGATACGCAGTATTTT. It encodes CSVEVGTDTQYF.

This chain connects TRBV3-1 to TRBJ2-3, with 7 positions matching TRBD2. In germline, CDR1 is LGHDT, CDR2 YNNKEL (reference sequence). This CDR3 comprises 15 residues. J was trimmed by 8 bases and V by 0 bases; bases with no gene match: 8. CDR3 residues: CASSQDGRAVATQYF. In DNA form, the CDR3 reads TGTGCCAGCAGCCAAGATGGGAGGGCCGTCGCTACGCAGTATTTT.